This T cell receptor (beta chain) is from a study of T cell changes during pregnancy in multiple sclerosis. Data came from immunoSEQ multiplex PCR; TCRdb stores just in-frame clones and leaves some out. The sample records tens of thousands of clones, over 90% being singletons. Trimming took 6 bases from V and 5 from J; bases not matched to a gene: 12. Germline CDR1 and CDR2: LNHDA and SQIVND (reference sequence). CDR3 length: 16 residues. The sequence came from a female donor with multiple sclerosis, enrolled in a pregnancy study. The V and J genes are TRBV19 and TRBJ2-5; TRBD1 matches 10 bases. The sample in question was peripheral blood, obtained in the first trimester of pregnancy. CDR3 in DNA: TGTGCCAGTAGACCGACAGGGGGCTTTTCTCATGAGACCCAGTACTTC. It specifies CASRPTGGFSHETQYF.